This T cell receptor beta chain was found in a study of T cell responses to AZD1222 COVID-19 vaccine (dated by TCRdb to the early 2020s). For the wider study: TCR sequencing was performed for about 250 trial participants, of whom about 200 were given two doses of AZD1222 and about 25 were given two doses of MenACWY control vaccine. Trial participants were enrolled into age subgroups of 18-55, 56-69 and 70-plus years, which contained about 150, 28 and 57 TCR-sequenced participants, respectively.

In regard to this clone: Its antigen specificity is not known. No base quality information exists; no much larger clone differs at one position.

What the authors observed across the whole study: In the small 56-69-year group, the increase in depth fell short of significance, most likely because of low power. Reportedly, almost half of the unique spike-specific TCRs recognized epitopes lying outside the regions that are mutated in the B.1.351 and B.1.1.7 variants. Because no day 14 peak-response samples were available, repertoires were characterized only after the peak T cell response. Participants were mostly white British, with more females than males. The authors suggested clonal diversity may have been underestimated. After two AZD1222 doses, both the breadth and the depth of spike-specific TCRs were significantly higher than at day 0 and than in MenACWY recipients. Only five or six AZD1222 recipients were SARS-CoV-2 seropositive at baseline, limiting conclusions about previously exposed vaccinees. Vaccine-associated CD4 TCRs spanned the whole spike protein, with dominant responses in regions 160-218 and 743-854.

The CDR3 regions of human TCRbeta chains were analyzed by immunosequencing. On the authors' methods: Repertoire TCRs were checked for matches against a reference library of SARS-CoV-2-specific TCRs that had been generated using the MIRA antigen-specificity platform. Breadth was defined as the fraction of unique TCRs that were SARS-CoV-2-associated, and depth was defined as the fraction of total T cells that were SARS-CoV-2-associated. Using the MIRA data, every spike-specific TCR was mapped to the spike region that the TCR reacted to and assigned to either a CD4 or a CD8 class. Log10-transformed breadth and depth values were compared by one-way ANOVA with Sidak's multiple comparisons tests. TCRdb mirrors the immuneACCESS table, restricted to in-frame sequences. Some clones are absent from its copies; in checked studies, under half trace to an unresolved V gene, and the reason for the others is unknown. Clonal size and the V and J genes are those of that table, whereas D and trimming came from the DNA. The sample records 95,000 or so clones, just over 90% of which are singletons. The ten biggest clones cover 6.5% to 8.5% of the sample.

Per the publication, the time point label means: about 28 days (+/-7) after the second vaccine dose. Because spike-specific TCR depth and breadth did not differ between the two schedules, AZD1222 recipients who got a second dose at roughly 4 weeks were pooled with those who got a second dose at roughly 12 weeks. Samples from vaccinated people were obtained from the UK trials COV001 and COV002, which included a single-blind randomized controlled phase 2/3 trial of AZD1222 (ChAdOx1 nCoV-19) in healthy adults. For TCRbeta chain sequencing, PBMC samples from trial participants were taken at day 0 and at day 28 after the second dose. The sample was peripheral blood, taken 28 days after the second AZD1222 dose. This TCR derives from an adult who received the AZD1222 COVID-19 vaccine.

For the CDR3, the sequence is CASSPQSWGYGYTF. The nucleotide sequence is TGTGCCAGCAGTCCTCAAAGTTGGGGGTATGGCTACACCTTC. Recombination connected TRBV28 to TRBJ1-2, and perhaps TRBD1 as D gene, on 5 matching bases. The germline V gene encodes CDR1 MDHEN and CDR2 SYDVKM. The CDR3 goes from the cysteine to the phenylalanine over 14 residues. The retained sequence is limited to the CDR3, 42 bases, with the frame set at the first base. Trimming costs V 5 bases and J 5 bases, and their ends lie 15 bases apart.